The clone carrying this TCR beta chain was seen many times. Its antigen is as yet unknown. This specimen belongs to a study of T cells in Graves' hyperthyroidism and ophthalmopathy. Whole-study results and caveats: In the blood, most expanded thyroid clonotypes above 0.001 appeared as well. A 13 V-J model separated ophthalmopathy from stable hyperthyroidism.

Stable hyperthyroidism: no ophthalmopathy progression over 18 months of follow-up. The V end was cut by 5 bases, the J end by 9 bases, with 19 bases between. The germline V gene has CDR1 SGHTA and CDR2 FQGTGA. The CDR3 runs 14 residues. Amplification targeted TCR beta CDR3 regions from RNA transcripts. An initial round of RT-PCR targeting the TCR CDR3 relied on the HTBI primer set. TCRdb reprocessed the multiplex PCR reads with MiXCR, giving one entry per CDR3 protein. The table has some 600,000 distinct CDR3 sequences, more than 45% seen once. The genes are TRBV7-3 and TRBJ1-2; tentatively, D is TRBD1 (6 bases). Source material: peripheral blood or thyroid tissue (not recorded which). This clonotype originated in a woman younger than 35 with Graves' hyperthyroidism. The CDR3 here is CASSQGSGMSSYTF. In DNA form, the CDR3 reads TGTGCCAGCAGCCAGGGGTCCGGGATGTCGAGCTACACCTTC.